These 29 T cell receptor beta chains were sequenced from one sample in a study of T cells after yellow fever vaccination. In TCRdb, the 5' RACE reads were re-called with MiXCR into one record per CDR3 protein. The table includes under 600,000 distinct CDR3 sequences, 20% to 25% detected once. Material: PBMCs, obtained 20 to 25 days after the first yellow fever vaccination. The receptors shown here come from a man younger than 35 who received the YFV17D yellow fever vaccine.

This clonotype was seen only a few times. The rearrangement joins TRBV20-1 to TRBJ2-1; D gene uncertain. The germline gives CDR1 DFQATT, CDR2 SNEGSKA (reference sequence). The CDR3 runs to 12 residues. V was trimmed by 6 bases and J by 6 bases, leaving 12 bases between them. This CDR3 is CSAGYGANEQFF. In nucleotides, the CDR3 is TGCAGTGCGGGTTATGGTGCCAATGAGCAGTTCTTC.

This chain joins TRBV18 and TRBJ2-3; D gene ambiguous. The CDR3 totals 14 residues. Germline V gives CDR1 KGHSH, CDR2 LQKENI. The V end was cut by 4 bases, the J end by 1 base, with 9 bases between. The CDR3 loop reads CASSQSPGTDTQYF. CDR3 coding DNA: TGTGCCAGCTCACAGAGTCCCGGCACAGATACGCAGTATTTT.

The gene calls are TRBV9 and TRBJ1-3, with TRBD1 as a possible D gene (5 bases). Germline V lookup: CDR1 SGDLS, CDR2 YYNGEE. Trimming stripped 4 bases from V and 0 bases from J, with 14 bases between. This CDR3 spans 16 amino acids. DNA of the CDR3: TGTGCCAGCAGCCCGAGGGACGGCCACTCTGGAAACACCATATATTTT. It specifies CASSPRDGHSGNTIYF.

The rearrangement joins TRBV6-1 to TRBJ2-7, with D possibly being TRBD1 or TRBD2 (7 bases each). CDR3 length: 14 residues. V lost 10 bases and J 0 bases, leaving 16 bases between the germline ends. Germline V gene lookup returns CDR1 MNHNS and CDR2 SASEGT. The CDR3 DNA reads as TGTGCCACATACTCCAGGGGGGGCTCCTACGAGCAGTACTTC. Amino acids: CATYSRGGSYEQYF.

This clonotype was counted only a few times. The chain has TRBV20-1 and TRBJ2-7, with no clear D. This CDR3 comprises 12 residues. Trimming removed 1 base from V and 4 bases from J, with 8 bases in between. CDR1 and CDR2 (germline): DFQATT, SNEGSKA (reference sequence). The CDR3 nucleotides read TGCAGTGCTAGAGGTGTAGCTTACGAGCAGTACGTC. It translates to CSARGVAYEQYV.

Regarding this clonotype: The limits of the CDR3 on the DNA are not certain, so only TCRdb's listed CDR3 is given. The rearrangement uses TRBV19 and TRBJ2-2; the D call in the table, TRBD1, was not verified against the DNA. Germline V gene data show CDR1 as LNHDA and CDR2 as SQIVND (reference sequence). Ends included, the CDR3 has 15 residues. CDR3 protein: CASTDAGFGAGELFF.

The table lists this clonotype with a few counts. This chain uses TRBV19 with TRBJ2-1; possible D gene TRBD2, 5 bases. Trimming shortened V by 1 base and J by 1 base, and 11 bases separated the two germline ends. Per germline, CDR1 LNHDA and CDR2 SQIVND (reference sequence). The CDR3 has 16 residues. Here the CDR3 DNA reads TGTGCCAGTAGTATAGCCCAGCGGAGATCCTACAATGAGCAGTTCTTC. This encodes CASSIAQRRSYNEQFF.

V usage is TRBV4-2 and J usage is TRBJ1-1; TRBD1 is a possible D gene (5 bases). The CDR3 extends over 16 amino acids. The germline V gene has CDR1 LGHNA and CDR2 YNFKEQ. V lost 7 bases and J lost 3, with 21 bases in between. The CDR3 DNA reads TGTGCCAGCAAGGACGGGGCACTAAGGAGGGACACTGAAGCTTTCTTT. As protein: CASKDGALRRDTEAFF.

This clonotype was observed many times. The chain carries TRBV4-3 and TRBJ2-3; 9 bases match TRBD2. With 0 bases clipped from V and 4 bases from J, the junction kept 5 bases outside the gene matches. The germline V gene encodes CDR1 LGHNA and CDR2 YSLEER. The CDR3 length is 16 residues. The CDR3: CASSQDGGGAPDTQYF. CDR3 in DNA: TGCGCCAGCAGCCAAGATGGCGGGGGGGCCCCAGATACGCAGTATTTT.

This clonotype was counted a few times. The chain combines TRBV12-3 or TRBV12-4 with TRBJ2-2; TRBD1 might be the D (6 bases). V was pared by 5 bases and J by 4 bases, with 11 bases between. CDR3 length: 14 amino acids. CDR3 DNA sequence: TGTGCCAGCAGTAACAGGGACGGCACCGGGGAGCTGTTTTTT. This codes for CASSNRDGTGELFF.

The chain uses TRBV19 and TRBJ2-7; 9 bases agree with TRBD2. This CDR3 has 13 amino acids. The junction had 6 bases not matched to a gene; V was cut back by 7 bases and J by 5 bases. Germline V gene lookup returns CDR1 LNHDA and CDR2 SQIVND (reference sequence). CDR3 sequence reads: CASTERGADEQYF. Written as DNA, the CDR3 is TGTGCCAGTACTGAGCGGGGGGCGGACGAGCAGTACTTC. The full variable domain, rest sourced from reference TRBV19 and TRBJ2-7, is DGGITQSPKYLFRKEGQNVTLSCEQNLNHDAMYWYRQDPGQGLRLIYYSQIVNDFQKGDIAEGYSVSREKKESFPLTVTSAQKNPTAFYLCASTERGADEQYFGPGTRLTVT.

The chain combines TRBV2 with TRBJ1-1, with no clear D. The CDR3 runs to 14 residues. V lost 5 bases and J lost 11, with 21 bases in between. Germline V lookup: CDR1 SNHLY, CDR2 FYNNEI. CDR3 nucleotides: TGTGCCAGCAGTACCTCCGGACCGGAGCTTCATGCTTTCTTT. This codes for CASSTSGPELHAFF.

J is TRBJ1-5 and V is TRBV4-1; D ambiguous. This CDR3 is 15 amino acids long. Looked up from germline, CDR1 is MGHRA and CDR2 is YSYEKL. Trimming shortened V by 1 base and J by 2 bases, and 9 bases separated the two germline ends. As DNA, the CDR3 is TGCGCCAGCAGCCAAGGTCCCGCTGGCAATCAGCCCCAGCATTTT. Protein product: CASSQGPAGNQPQHF.

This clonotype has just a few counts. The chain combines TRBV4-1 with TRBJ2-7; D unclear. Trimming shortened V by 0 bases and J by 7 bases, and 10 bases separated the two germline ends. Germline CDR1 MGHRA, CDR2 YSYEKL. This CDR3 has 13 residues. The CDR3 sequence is CASSQEGLGEQYF. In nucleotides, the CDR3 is TGCGCCAGCAGCCAAGAAGGGTTGGGTGAGCAGTACTTC.

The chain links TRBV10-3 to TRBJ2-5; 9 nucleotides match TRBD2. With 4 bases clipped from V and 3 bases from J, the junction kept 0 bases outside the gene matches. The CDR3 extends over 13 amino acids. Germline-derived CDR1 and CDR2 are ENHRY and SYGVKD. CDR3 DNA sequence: TGTGCCATCAGTGGCGGGGGGGAAGAGACCCAGTACTTC. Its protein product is CAISGGGEETQYF.

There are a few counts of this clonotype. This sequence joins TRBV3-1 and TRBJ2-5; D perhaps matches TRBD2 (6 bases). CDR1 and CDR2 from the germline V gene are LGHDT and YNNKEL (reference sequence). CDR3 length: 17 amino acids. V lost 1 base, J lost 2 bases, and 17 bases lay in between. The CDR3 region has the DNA TGTGCCAGCAGCCAAGGTTGGGAGGAGGTCGGGCAAGAGACCCAGTACTTC. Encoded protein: CASSQGWEEVGQETQYF.

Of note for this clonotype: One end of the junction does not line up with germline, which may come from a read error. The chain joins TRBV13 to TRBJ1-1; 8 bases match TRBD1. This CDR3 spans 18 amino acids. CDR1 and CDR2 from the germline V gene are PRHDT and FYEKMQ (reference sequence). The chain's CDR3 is CAISYGQGGIRMNTEAFF. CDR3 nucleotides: TGTGCCATCAGCTACGGACAGGGCGGTATAAGGATGAACACTGAAGCTTTCTTT.

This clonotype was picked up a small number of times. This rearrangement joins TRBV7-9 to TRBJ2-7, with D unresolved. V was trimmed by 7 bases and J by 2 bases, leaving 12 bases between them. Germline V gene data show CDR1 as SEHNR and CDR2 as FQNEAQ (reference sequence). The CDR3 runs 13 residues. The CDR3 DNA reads TGTGCCAGCAATCACCTAGGGCCCTACGAGCAGTACGTC. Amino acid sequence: CASNHLGPYEQYV.

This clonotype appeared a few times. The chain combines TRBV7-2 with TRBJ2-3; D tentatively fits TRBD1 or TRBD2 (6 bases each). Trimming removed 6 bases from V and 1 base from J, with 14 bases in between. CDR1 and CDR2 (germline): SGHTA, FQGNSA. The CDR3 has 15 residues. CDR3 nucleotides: TGTGCCAGCAGAGCTCTCGGGGGCCGCACAGATACGCAGTATTTT. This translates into CASRALGGRTDTQYF.

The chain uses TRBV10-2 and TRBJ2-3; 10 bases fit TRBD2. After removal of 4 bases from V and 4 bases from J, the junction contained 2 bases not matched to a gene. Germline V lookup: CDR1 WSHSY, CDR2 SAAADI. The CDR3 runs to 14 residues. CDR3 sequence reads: CASSAAGGPDTQYF. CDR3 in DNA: TGCGCCAGCAGTGCAGCGGGGGGGCCAGATACGCAGTATTTT.

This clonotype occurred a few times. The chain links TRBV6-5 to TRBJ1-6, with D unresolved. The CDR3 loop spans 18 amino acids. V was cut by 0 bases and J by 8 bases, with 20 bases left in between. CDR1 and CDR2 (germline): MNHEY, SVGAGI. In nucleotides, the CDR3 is TGTGCCAGCAGTTACTCGTTCGAGGAAAAGGGAGGAGATTCACCCCTCCACTTT. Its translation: CASSYSFEEKGGDSPLHF.

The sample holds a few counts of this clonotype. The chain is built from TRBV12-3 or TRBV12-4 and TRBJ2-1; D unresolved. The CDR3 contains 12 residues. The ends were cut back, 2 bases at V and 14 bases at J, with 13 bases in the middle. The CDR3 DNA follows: TGTGCCAGCAGTTTATCTGGGAATCGAAAGTTCTTC. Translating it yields CASSLSGNRKFF.

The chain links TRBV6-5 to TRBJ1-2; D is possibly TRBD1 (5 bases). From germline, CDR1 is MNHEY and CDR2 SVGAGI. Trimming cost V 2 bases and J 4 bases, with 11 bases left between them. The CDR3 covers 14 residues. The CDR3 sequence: CASSYTGGVYGYTF. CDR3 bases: TGTGCCAGCAGTTACACTGGAGGGGTCTATGGCTACACCTTC.

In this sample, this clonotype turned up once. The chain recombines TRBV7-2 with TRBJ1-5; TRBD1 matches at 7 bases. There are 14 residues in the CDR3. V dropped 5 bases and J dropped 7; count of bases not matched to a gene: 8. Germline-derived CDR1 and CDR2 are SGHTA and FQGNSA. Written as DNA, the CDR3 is TGTGCCAGCAGCGACGACAGGGTTCGGCAGCCCCAGCATTTT. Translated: CASSDDRVRQPQHF.

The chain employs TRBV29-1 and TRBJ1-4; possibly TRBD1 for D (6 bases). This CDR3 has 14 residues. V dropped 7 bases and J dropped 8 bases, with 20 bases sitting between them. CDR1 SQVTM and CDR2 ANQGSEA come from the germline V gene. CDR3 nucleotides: TGCAGCGCCCTGGGGGGCAGGGAACGGGAAAAACTGTTTTTT. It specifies CSALGGREREKLFF.

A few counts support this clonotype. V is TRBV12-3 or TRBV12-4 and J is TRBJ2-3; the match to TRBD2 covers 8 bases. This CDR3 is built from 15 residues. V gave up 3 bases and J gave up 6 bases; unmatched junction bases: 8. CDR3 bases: TGTGCCAGCAGTTTCTCCCGGGGGGGGCAGGATACGCAGTATTTT. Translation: CASSFSRGGQDTQYF.

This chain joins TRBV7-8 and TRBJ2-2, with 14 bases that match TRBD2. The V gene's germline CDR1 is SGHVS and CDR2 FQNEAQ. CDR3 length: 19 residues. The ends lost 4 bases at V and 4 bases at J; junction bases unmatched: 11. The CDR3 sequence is CASSSTPGTSGGSTGELFF. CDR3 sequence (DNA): TGTGCCAGCAGCTCCACCCCCGGGACTAGCGGGGGAAGCACCGGGGAGCTGTTTTTT.

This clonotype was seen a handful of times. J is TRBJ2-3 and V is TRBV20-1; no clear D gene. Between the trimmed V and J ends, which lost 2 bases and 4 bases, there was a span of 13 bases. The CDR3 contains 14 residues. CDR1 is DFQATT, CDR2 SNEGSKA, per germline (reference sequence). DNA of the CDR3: TGCAGTGCTAGATTACCCCTTCTCGCAGATACGCAGTATTTT. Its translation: CSARLPLLADTQYF.

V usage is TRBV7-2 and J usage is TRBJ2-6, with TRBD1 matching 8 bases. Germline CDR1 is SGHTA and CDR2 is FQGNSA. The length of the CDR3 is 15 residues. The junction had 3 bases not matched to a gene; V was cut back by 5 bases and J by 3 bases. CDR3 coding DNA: TGTGCCAGCAGCCCGACAGGGGATGGGGCCAACGTCCTGACTTTC. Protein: CASSPTGDGANVLTF.